These T cell receptor beta chains were read from a single sample in a study of CD8 T cells in Susac syndrome. Each CDR3 protein gets one entry after TCRdb re-called the immunoSEQ multiplex PCR reads with MiXCR. The sample lists tens of thousands of distinct CDR3 sequences, 91% seen once, with about 0.52% in the top ten. Material for sequencing was CD8+ T cells from PBMCs. These receptors came from a human donor with multiple sclerosis. CDR3s include the opening cysteine and the closing phenylalanine or tryptophan. Each record gives: CDR3 length, J gene, D gene, V gene, CDR3 protein, CDR3 DNA. D genes are given only for firm matches.

>20|TRBJ2-1|TRBD2|TRBV9
CASSVATSGTSGVGGNEQFF
TGTGCCAGCAGCGTAGCGACCTCCGGGACTAGCGGGGTTGGCGGTAATGAGCAGTTCTTC
>13|TRBJ1-6|.|TRBV27
CASSLWADQALHF
TGTGCCAGCAGTTTATGGGCCGACCAGGCCCTCCACTTT
>14|TRBJ2-1|.|TRBV6-1
CASSRDLGGGEQFF
TGTGCCAGCTCCCGGGACCTAGGGGGAGGTGAGCAGTTCTTC
>15|TRBJ2-3|TRBD1|TRBV30
CACQQGQASTDTQYF
TGTGCCTGTCAACAAGGACAGGCCTCCACAGATACGCAGTATTTT
>15|TRBJ2-1|TRBD2|TRBV7-9
CASSPLAGGYNEQFF
TGTGCCAGCAGCCCACTAGCGGGGGGGTACAATGAGCAGTTCTTC
>14|TRBJ2-7|TRBD1|TRBV20-1
CSAIPRDRNYEQYF
TGCAGTGCTATCCCCCGGGACAGAAACTACGAGCAGTACTTC
>18|TRBJ2-6|TRBD1|TRBV9
CASSVPGTGLSGANVLTF
TGTGCCAGCAGCGTACCGGGGACAGGGTTATCTGGGGCCAACGTCCTGACTTTC
>14|TRBJ1-1|.|TRBV19
CASTQVPGRDEAFF
TGTGCCAGTACTCAAGTTCCGGGAAGAGATGAAGCTTTCTTT
>13|TRBJ2-7|TRBD1|TRBV10-3
CAIGTGTDYEQYF
TGTGCCATCGGGACAGGGACGGACTACGAGCAGTACTTC
>16|TRBJ1-2|.|TRBV11-2
CASSLDPRTANYGYTF
TGTGCCAGCAGCTTAGATCCCCGGACAGCCAACTATGGCTACACCTTC
>12|TRBJ2-1|.|TRBV4-1
CASSQEGYEQFF
TGCGCCAGCAGCCAAGAGGGGTATGAGCAGTTCTTC
>14|TRBJ2-7|TRBD1|TRBV6-5
CASSYGQGAYEQYF
TGTGCCAGCAGTTACGGACAGGGGGCCTACGAGCAGTACTTC
>12|TRBJ1-4|.|TRBV27
CASIISYEKLFF
TGTGCCAGCATAATAAGTTATGAAAAACTGTTTTTT
>13|TRBJ2-1|.|TRBV5-3
CAHTPRSYNEQFF
TGTGCCCATACTCCCCGCTCCTACAATGAGCAGTTCTTC
>17|TRBJ2-7|.|TRBV5-1
CASSLGRGTLSFYEQYF
TGCGCCAGCAGCTTGGGAAGGGGGACTCTATCTTTCTACGAGCAGTACTTC
>14|TRBJ2-7|TRBD1|TRBV9
CASSGTGSTYEQYF
TGTGCCAGCAGCGGGACAGGTTCTACCTACGAGCAGTACTTC
>15|TRBJ2-3|TRBD2|TRBV10-2
CASSSLAGFTDTQYF
TGCGCCAGCAGTTCACTAGCGGGTTTCACAGATACGCAGTATTTT
>15|TRBJ2-3|.|TRBV27
CASLPGVRSTDTQYF
TGTGCCAGTCTACCGGGGGTACGGAGCACAGATACGCAGTATTTT
>18|TRBJ2-4|TRBD2|TRBV2
CASSELTGGGFAKNIQYF
TGTGCCAGCAGTGAATTAACGGGGGGAGGATTCGCCAAAAACATTCAGTACTTC
>15|TRBJ2-7|.|TRBV7-2
CASSFGIPNSYEQYF
TGTGCCAGCAGCTTTGGGATTCCAAATTCCTACGAGCAGTACTTC
>15|TRBJ2-1|.|TRBV5-1
CASSLRRQDNNEQFF
TGCGCCAGCAGCTTGCGTCGGCAGGATAACAATGAGCAGTTCTTC
>16|TRBJ2-3|TRBD1|TRBV9
CASSARGTESTDTQYF
TGTGCCAGCAGCGCAAGGGGGACAGAGAGCACAGATACGCAGTATTTT